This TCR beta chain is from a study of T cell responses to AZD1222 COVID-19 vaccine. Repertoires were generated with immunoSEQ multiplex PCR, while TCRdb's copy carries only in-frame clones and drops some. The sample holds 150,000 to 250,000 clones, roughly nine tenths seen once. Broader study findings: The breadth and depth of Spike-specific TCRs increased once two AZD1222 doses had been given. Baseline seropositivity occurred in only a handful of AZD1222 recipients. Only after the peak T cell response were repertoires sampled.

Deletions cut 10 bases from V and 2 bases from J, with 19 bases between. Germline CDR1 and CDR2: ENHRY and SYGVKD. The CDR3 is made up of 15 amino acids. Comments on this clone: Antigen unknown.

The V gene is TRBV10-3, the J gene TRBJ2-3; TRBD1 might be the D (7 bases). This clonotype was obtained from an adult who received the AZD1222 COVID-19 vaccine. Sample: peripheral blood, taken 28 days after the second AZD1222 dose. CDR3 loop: CATLEGDSYTDTQYF. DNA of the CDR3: TGTGCCACCTTGGAGGGGGACAGTTACACAGATACGCAGTATTTT.